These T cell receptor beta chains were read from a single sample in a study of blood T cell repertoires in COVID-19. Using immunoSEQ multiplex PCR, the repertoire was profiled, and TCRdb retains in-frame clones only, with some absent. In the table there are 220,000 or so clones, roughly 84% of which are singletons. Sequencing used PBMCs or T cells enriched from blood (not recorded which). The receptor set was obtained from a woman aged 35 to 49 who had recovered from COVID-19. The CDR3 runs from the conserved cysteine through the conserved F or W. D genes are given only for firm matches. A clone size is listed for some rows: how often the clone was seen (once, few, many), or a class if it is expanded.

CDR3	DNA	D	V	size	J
CASRTGGQDYGYTF	TGTGCCAGCAGGACAGGGGGTCAGGACTATGGCTACACCTTC	TRBD1	TRBV5-4	.	TRBJ1-2
CASSRDFSYEQYF	TGCGCCAGCAGCCGGGACTTCTCCTACGAGCAGTACTTC	.	TRBV5-1	once	TRBJ2-7
CASSLRPAGGDTQYF	TGTGCCAGCAGCTTACGTCCAGCGGGAGGAGATACGCAGTATTTT	TRBD2	TRBV7-2	.	TRBJ2-3
CASRGQGTGELFF	TGTGCCAGCAGAGGACAGGGTACCGGGGAGCTGTTTTTT	TRBD1	TRBV28	many	TRBJ2-2
CASSLRAQGLDEQYF	TGTGCCAGCAGTTTAAGGGCACAGGGGCTAGACGAGCAGTACTTC	TRBD1	TRBV28	.	TRBJ2-7
CASSLEPGTGSNYGYTF	TGCGCCAGCAGCTTGGAGCCCGGGACAGGGAGTAACTATGGCTACACCTTC	TRBD1	TRBV5-1	.	TRBJ1-2
CASSLGPGQSYEQYF	TGCGCCAGCAGCCTAGGTCCGGGACAGAGCTACGAGCAGTACTTC	TRBD1	TRBV4-1	few	TRBJ2-7
CASSQPYLSGRARNEQFF	TGTGCCAGCAGCCAACCTTACCTTAGCGGGAGGGCCCGGAATGAGCAGTTCTTC	TRBD2	TRBV3-1/TRBV3-2	few	TRBJ2-1
CASSRGAVGETQYF	TGTGCCAGCAGCCGCGGGGCGGTGGGAGAGACCCAGTACTTC	.	TRBV7-2	.	TRBJ2-5
CASSPYQGLGNTIYF	TGCGCCAGCAGCCCGTACCAGGGCCTTGGAAACACCATATATTTT	.	TRBV4-1	.	TRBJ1-3
CASSLAGPDTQYF	TGTGCCAGCAGTCTAGCGGGCCCAGATACGCAGTATTTT	TRBD2	TRBV27	.	TRBJ2-3
CASARGGILNTEAFF	TGTGCAAGCGCGAGGGGAGGGATTTTGAACACTGAAGCTTTCTTT	.	TRBV3-1/TRBV3-2	.	TRBJ1-1
CASSSTSWETQYF	TGCGCCAGCAGCTCCACTAGCTGGGAGACCCAGTACTTC	.	TRBV5-1	.	TRBJ2-5
CASRSGVYNSPLHF	TGTGCCAGTAGGAGCGGGGTATATAATTCACCCCTCCACTTT	.	TRBV19	.	TRBJ1-6
CASSLAGTDTQYF	TGTGCCAGCAGCTTGGCTGGCACAGATACGCAGTATTTT	.	TRBV5-4	.	TRBJ2-3
CASSLPGTGLQETQYF	TGTGCCAGCAGTTTGCCCGGGACAGGGTTGCAAGAGACCCAGTACTTC	TRBD1	TRBV28	.	TRBJ2-5
CATSDPSNSADTQYF	TGTGCCACCAGTGACCCTAGCAATTCAGCAGATACGCAGTATTTT	.	TRBV24-1	.	TRBJ2-3
CASSTPGQGKDTQYF	TGTGCCAGCAGCACACCGGGACAGGGGAAAGATACGCAGTATTTT	TRBD1	TRBV27	.	TRBJ2-3
CASSFLTGNSPLHF	TGTGCCAGCAGCTTCTTAACAGGGAATTCACCCCTCCACTTT	.	TRBV5-5	.	TRBJ1-6
CASSTGTGYEKLFF	TGTGCCAGTAGTACCGGGACAGGGTATGAAAAACTGTTTTTT	TRBD1	TRBV19	.	TRBJ1-4
CASRLAESSYEQYF	TGTGCCAGCCGTCTGGCGGAGAGCTCCTACGAGCAGTACTTC	.	TRBV2	.	TRBJ2-7
CATSSGHSQAFF	TGTGCCACCAGCAGCGGACACTCCCAAGCTTTCTTT	.	TRBV15	.	TRBJ1-1
CASSVDGTGDVEQYF	TGTGCCAGCAGCGTAGATGGGACAGGGGACGTCGAGCAGTACTTC	TRBD1	TRBV9	.	TRBJ2-7
CASSTDRGLDFNYGYTF	TGTGCCAGCAGCACCGACAGGGGCCTCGATTTTAACTATGGCTACACCTTC	TRBD1	TRBV5-8	.	TRBJ1-2
CASSPGGPEAFF	TGTGCCAGCAGCCCGGGGGGTCCTGAAGCTTTCTTT	.	TRBV11-3	.	TRBJ1-1
CASSSQEDGYTF	TGTGCCAGCAGTTCTCAGGAGGATGGCTACACCTTC	.	TRBV28	.	TRBJ1-2
CASGWGTSGRGAYNEQFF	TGCGCCAGCGGATGGGGGACTAGCGGGAGGGGGGCCTACAATGAGCAGTTCTTC	TRBD2	TRBV10-2	.	TRBJ2-1
CASSQDPAGANEQYF	TGTGCCAGCAGCCAAGATCCGGCAGGGGCCAACGAGCAGTACTTC	.	TRBV3-1/TRBV3-2	.	TRBJ2-7
CASSQKSGVEAFF	TGTGCCAGCAGCCAAAAGTCGGGGGTTGAAGCTTTCTTT	.	TRBV3-1/TRBV3-2	.	TRBJ1-1
CASSELLGVNEQFF	TGTGCCAGCAGTGAATTGTTGGGAGTCAATGAGCAGTTCTTC	.	TRBV2	.	TRBJ2-1